The subject of this entry is one T cell receptor beta chain. This entry comes from a study of T cells in Graves' hyperthyroidism and ophthalmopathy. The V gene's germline CDR1 is DFQATT and CDR2 SNEGSKA (reference sequence). The CDR3 has 11 amino acids. V shed 7 bases and J 5 bases; nucleotides not matched to a gene: 5. The source material, RNA transcripts, was used to amplify TCR beta CDR3 regions. When the TCR CDR3 underwent first-round RT-PCR, the HTBI primer set was used. TCRdb redid the calling of the multiplex PCR reads with MiXCR, one entry per CDR3 protein. This sample has over 650,000 distinct CDR3 sequences, with about 15% found just once. Graves' hyperthyroidism qualified as stable when ophthalmopathy did not progress within 18 months. Researchers barred patients who had uncontrolled infection, other autoimmune disease, pregnancy or lactation.

The origin of this receptor is a man aged 18 to 29 with Graves' hyperthyroidism. The material sequenced was blood. The chain links TRBV20-1 to TRBJ2-7; 7 bases agree with TRBD2. The CDR3 reads CSGGGNHEQYF. The CDR3 nucleotides are TGCAGTGGGGGGGGGAACCACGAGCAGTACTTC.